This T cell receptor (beta chain) was sequenced in a study of blood T cells in healthy people across ages. On this clonotype: Its matching antigen is unknown.

Germline V gene sequence: CDR1 SGHRS, CDR2 YFSETQ. The CDR3 consists of 16 residues. The V segment lost 2 bases and the J segment 5 bases; nucleotides outside the gene matches: 8. The use of a sample-barcoded 5' primer and a J-beta primer mix characterized a second PCR of roughly 6 to 11 cycles. One entry per CDR3 protein, called by TCRdb with MiXCR from the 5' RACE reads. The data hold more than 650,000 distinct CDR3 sequences, with 22% observed a single time. Study conclusions and caveats: Investigators treated diversity estimates from one million T cells as underestimates.

The chain employs TRBV5-1 and TRBJ1-4, with TRBD1 matching over 8 bases. Sequencing used blood. The receptor was derived from a man in his 70s in good health. CDR3 bases: TGCGCCAGCAGCTTACCACAGGGGGTGGCGAATGAAAAACTGTTTTTT. This gives the protein CASSLPQGVANEKLFF.